This T cell receptor (beta chain) was identified in a study of OX40 agonist ivuxolimab in advanced cancers. TCRdb's copy holds only in-frame clones and misses some; the assay was immunoSEQ multiplex PCR. The table records 43,000 or so clones, more than 70% of them present only once. From germline, CDR1 is LNHNV and CDR2 YYDKDF (reference sequence). This CDR3 spans 15 amino acids. Trimming removed 0 bases at V and 3 bases at J, with 9 bases between. The starting material was CD4+ or CD8+ T cells sorted from blood, obtained in a trial of the OX40 agonist ivuxolimab. This receptor was obtained from an adult with an advanced solid tumor such as melanoma, head and neck, liver or kidney cancer. The V and J genes are TRBV15 and TRBJ1-3; D remains ambiguous. The CDR3 nucleotides are TGTGCCACCAGCAGAGACAGGTATTTTGGAAACACCATATATTTT. This encodes CATSRDRYFGNTIYF.